These 12 T cell receptor beta chains were sequenced from one sample in a study of T-cell reconstitution after alpha-beta-depleted transplantation in children. A library of TCRbeta sequences, prepared with unique molecular identifiers, was generated. A single record per CDR3 protein comes from TCRdb applying MiXCR to the PCR reads. The data hold about 270,000 distinct CDR3 sequences, with more than 8% observed a single time. The sequenced sample was PBMCs from the stem cell graft donor, obtained from the stem cell graft. Every receptor here comes from a human donor who donated a stem cell graft to a child with SCID.

This clonotype was counted a few times. The chain is built from TRBV3-1 and TRBJ1-1; no reliable D call. CDR3 length equals 13 residues. Trimming pared 2 bases from V and 0 bases from J, leaving 4 bases between. The germline V gene has CDR1 LGHDT and CDR2 YNNKEL (reference sequence). This chain's CDR3 is CASSQKLNTEAFF. The CDR3 DNA reads as TGTGCCAGCAGCCAAAAACTGAACACTGAAGCTTTCTTT.

In DNA form, the CDR3 reads TGTGCCAGCAGCGTAGGGGACAGCTATAATTCACCCCTCCACTTT. Protein sequence: CASSVGDSYNSPLHF. This chain joins TRBV9 and TRBJ1-6; 7 bases map to TRBD1. The CDR3 loop spans 15 amino acids. The J segment lost 3 bases and the V segment lost 0 bases, leaving 0 bases of the junction unmatched. The germline gives CDR1 SGDLS, CDR2 YYNGEE.

The sample holds a few counts of this clonotype. This chain links TRBV19 with TRBJ1-1; no clear D. Trimming took 5 bases from V and 6 from J, leaving 13 bases between them. The CDR3 runs to 13 residues. CDR1 is LNHDA and CDR2 is SQIVND in the germline V gene (reference sequence). This CDR3 is CASSPPVAAEAFF. The CDR3 DNA follows: TGTGCCAGTAGTCCTCCGGTCGCAGCTGAAGCTTTCTTT.

The chain is built from TRBV6-5 and TRBJ2-1, with 13 positions matching TRBD2. Germline CDR1 is MNHEY and CDR2 is SVGAGI. J was trimmed by 7 bases and V by 5 bases; bases with no gene match: 11. The CDR3 runs 17 residues. The CDR3 region has the DNA TGTGCCAGCAGTACTCCGGGACTAGCGGGGAGGGAGAATGAGCAGTTCTTC. This codes for CASSTPGLAGRENEQFF.

This clonotype was found a few times. The chain employs TRBV11-2 and TRBJ1-1; 7 bases align to TRBD1. Germline V CDR1 and CDR2: SGHAT, FQNNGV. V shed 3 bases, J shed 7 bases, and the junction held 8 bases outside the gene matches. The CDR3 contains 14 residues. CDR3 amino acids: CASSFGQGGGEAFF. The CDR3 coding sequence is TGTGCCAGCAGCTTTGGGCAGGGGGGGGGTGAAGCTTTCTTT.

V is TRBV13 and J is TRBJ2-2; a possible D gene is TRBD1 (5 bases). This CDR3 has 17 amino acids. V gave up 5 bases and J gave up 3 bases, with 19 bases separating them. The germline CDR1 and CDR2 sequences are PRHDT and FYEKMQ (reference sequence). CDR3 amino acids: CASSHFGPGRDTGELFF. The CDR3 DNA follows: TGTGCCAGCAGCCATTTTGGGCCTGGCAGGGACACCGGGGAGCTGTTTTTT. The whole variable domain, remainder taken from reference TRBV13 and TRBJ2-2, is AAGVIQSPRHLIKEKRETATLKCYPIPRHDTVYWYQQGPGQDPQFLISFYEKMQSDKGSIPDRFSAQQFSDYHSELNMSSLELGDSALYFCASSHFGPGRDTGELFFGEGSRLTVL.

This chain joins TRBV24-1 and TRBJ2-7; TRBD2 is a possible D gene (6 bases). The V gene's germline CDR1 is KGHDR and CDR2 SFDVKD. There are 13 residues in the CDR3. V was clipped by 6 bases and J by 9 bases, with 17 bases between them. CDR3 residues: CATSNPATRRQYF. The CDR3 nucleotides read TGTGCCACCAGTAATCCAGCGACTAGGCGGCAGTACTTC.

The V and J genes are TRBV7-2 and TRBJ2-1, with 13 nucleotides matching TRBD2. Looked up from germline, CDR1 is SGHTA and CDR2 is FQGNSA. After removal of 6 bases from V and 9 bases from J, the junction contained 11 bases not matched to a gene. The CDR3 runs to 16 residues. CDR3 DNA sequence: TGTGCCAGCAGACAGACCGGGACTAGCGGGGTTGGTGAGCAGTTCTTC. It is translated as CASRQTGTSGVGEQFF.

This clonotype has only a few counts. The chain links TRBV10-3 to TRBJ2-3, with D uncertain. V was shortened by 6 bases and J by 5 bases, with 3 bases between the two germline ends. The CDR3 has 10 residues. Germline V CDR1 and CDR2: ENHRY, SYGVKD. CDR3 region: CAIRGDTQYF. The CDR3 DNA reads as TGTGCCATCAGGGGAGATACGCAGTATTTT.

The V gene is TRBV7-9, the J gene TRBJ2-3; the D gene is possibly TRBD2 (5 bases). The CDR3 is made up of 15 amino acids. Germline V lookup: CDR1 SEHNR, CDR2 FQNEAQ (reference sequence). V was trimmed by 3 bases and J by 6 bases, leaving 16 bases between them. The CDR3 DNA follows: TGTGCCAGCAGCTTCGGGCCCACTACGGGGGATACGCAGTATTTT. Its translation is CASSFGPTTGDTQYF.

This clonotype was seen a few times. The chain combines TRBV20-1 with TRBJ2-5; 8 positions agree with TRBD1. This CDR3 region has 15 residues. The germline V gene encodes CDR1 DFQATT and CDR2 SNEGSKA (reference sequence). V dropped 1 base and J dropped 5; count of bases not matched to a gene: 9. The CDR3, as DNA: TGCAGTGCTAGAGTCGCGGACAGGGTATCGGAGACCCAGTACTTC. Protein product: CSARVADRVSETQYF.

The chain is built from TRBV7-9 and TRBJ2-2; tentative D call: TRBD1 (5 bases). This CDR3 is built from 13 residues. The germline gives CDR1 SEHNR, CDR2 FQNEAQ (reference sequence). V lost 4 bases and J 7 bases, leaving 10 bases between the germline ends. This CDR3 is CASSSDKNGELFF. CDR3 nucleotides: TGTGCCAGCAGCTCGGACAAAAACGGGGAGCTGTTTTTT. Complete variable domain (other parts from reference TRBV7-9 and TRBJ2-2): DTGVSQNPRHKITKRGQNVTFRCDPISEHNRLYWYRQTLGQGPEFLTYFQNEAQLEKSRLLSDRFSAERPKGSFSTLEIQRTEQGDSAMYLCASSSDKNGELFFGEGSRLTVL.